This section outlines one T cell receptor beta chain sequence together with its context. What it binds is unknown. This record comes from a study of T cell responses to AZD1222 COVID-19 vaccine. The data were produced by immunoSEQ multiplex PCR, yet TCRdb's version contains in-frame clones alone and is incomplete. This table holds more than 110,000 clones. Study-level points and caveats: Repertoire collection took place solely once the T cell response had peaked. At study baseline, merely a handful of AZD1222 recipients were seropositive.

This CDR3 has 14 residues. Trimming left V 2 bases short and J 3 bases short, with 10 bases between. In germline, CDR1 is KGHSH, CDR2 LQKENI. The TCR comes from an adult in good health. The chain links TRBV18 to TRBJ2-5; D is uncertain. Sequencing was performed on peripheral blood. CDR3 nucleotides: TGTGCCAGCTCACCAAGTGTGGCCGAAGAGACCCAGTACTTC. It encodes CASSPSVAEETQYF. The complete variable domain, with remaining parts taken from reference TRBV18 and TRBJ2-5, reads NAGVMQNPRHLVRRRGQEARLRCSPMKGHSHVYWYRQLPEEGLKFMVYLQKENIIDESGMPKERFSAEFPKEGPSILRIQQVVRGDSAAYFCASSPSVAEETQYFGPGTRLLVL.